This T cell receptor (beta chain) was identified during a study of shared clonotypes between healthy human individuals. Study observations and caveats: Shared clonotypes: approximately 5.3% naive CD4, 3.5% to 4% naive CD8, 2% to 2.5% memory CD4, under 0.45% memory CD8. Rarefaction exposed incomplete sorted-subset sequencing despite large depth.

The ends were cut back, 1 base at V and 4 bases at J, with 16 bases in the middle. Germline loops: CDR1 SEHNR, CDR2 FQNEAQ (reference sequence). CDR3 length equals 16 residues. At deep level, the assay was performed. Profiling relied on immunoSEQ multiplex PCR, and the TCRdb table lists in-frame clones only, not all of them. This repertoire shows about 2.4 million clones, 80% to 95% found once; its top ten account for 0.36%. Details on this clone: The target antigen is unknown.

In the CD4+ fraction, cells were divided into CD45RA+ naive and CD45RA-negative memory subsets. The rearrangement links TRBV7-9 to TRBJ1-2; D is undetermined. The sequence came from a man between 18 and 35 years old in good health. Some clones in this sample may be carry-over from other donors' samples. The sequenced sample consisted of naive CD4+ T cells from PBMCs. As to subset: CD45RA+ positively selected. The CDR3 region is CASSLGPQRGFYGYTF. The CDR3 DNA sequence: TGTGCCAGCAGCTTAGGCCCCCAAAGAGGTTTCTATGGCTACACCTTC.